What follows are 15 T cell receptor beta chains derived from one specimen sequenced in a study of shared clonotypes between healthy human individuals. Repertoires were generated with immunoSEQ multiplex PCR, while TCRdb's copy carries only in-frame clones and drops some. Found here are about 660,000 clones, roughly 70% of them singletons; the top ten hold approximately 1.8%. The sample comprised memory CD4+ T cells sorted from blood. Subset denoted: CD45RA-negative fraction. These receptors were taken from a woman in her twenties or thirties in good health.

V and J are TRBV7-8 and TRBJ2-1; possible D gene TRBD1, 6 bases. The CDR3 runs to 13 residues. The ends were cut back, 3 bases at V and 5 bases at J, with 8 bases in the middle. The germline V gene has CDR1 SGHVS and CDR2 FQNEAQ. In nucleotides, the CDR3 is TGTGCCAGCAGCTTCAGGGGCAACAATGAGCAGTTCTTC. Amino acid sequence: CASSFRGNNEQFF.

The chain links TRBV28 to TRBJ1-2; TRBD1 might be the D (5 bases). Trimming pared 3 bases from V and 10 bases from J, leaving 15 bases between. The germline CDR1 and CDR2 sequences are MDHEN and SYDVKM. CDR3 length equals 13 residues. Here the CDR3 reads CASSLGRERDYTF. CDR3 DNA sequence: TGTGCCAGCAGTTTGGGCAGGGAGAGGGACTACACCTTC.

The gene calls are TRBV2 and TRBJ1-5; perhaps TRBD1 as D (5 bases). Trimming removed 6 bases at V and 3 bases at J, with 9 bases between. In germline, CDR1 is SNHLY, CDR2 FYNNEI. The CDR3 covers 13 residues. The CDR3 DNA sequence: TGTGCCAGCAGAGACAGAGTCAATCAGCCCCAGCATTTT. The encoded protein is CASRDRVNQPQHF.

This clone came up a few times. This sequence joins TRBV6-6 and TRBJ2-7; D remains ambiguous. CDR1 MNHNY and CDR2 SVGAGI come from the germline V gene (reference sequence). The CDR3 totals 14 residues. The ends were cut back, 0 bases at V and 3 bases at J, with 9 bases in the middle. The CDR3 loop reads CASSYSTQIYEQYF. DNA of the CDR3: TGTGCCAGCAGTTACTCGACCCAGATCTACGAGCAGTACTTC.

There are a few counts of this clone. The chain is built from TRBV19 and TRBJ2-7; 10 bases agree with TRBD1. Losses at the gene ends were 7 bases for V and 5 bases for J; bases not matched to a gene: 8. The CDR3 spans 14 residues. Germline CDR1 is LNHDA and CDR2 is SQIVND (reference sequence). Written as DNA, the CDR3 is TGTGCCAGTACCCGACAGGGGGCGGTGGACGAGCAGTACTTC. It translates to CASTRQGAVDEQYF.

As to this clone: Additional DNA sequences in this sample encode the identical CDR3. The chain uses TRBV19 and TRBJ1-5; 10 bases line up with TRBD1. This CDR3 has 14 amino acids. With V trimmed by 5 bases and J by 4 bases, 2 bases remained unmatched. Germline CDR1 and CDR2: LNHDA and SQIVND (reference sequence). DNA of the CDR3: TGTGCCAGTAGTCGGGACAGGGGTAATCAGCCCCAGCATTTT. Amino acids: CASSRDRGNQPQHF.

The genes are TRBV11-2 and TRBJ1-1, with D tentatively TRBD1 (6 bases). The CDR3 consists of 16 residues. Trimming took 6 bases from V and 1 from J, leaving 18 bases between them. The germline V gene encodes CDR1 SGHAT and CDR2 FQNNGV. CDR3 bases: TGTGCCAGCAGTTTTACAACAGGGACTCGGAACACTGAAGCTTTCTTT. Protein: CASSFTTGTRNTEAFF.

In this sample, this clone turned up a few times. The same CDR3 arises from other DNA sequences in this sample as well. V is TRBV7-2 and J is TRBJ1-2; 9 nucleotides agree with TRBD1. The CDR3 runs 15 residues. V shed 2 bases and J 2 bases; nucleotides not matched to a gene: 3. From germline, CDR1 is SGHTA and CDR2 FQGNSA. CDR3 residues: CASSLPGQGNYGYTF. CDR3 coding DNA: TGTGCCAGCAGCTTACCGGGACAGGGAAACTATGGCTACACCTTC.

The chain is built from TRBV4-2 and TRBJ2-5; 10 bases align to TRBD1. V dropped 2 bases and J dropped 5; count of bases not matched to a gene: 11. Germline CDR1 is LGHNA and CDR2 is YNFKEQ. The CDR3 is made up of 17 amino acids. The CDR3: CASSQTSRQGAGETQYF. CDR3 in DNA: TGTGCCAGCAGCCAAACCTCCCGACAGGGGGCGGGGGAGACCCAGTACTTC.

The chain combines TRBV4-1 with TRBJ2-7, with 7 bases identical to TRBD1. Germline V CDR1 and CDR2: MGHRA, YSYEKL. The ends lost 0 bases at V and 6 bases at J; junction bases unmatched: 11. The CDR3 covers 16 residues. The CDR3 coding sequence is TGCGCCAGCAGCCAAGATAAAGGGGGCGGGCCCCTCGAGCAGTACTTC. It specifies CASSQDKGGGPLEQYF.

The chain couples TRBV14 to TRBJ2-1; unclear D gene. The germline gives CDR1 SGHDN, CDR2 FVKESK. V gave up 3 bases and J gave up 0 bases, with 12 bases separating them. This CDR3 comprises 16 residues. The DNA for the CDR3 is TGTGCCAGCAGCCAGTGGGTAGATAGCTCCTACAATGAGCAGTTCTTC. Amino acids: CASSQWVDSSYNEQFF. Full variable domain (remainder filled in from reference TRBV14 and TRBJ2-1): EAGVTQFPSHSVIEKGQTVTLRCDPISGHDNLYWYRRVMGKEIKFLLHFVKESKQDESGMPNNRFLAERTGGTYSTLKVQPAELEDSGVYFCASSQWVDSSYNEQFFGPGTRLTVL.

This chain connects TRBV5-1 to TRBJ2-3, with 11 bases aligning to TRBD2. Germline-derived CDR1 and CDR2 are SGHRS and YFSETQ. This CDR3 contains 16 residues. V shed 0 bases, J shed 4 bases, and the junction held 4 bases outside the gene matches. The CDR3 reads CASSLEASGRSDTQYF. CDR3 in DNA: TGCGCCAGCAGCTTGGAGGCTAGCGGGAGGTCAGATACGCAGTATTTT.

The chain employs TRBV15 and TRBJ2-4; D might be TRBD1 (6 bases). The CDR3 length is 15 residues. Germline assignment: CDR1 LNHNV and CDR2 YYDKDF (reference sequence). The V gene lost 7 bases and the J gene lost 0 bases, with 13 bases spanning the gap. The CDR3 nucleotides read TGTGCCACCATGGAACAGGGTCTAGCCAAAAACATTCAGTACTTC. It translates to CATMEQGLAKNIQYF.

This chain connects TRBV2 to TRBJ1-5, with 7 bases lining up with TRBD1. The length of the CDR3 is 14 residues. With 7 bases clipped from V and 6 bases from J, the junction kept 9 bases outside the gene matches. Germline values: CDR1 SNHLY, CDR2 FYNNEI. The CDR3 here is CASMTGYDGQPQHF. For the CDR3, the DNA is TGTGCCAGCATGACAGGGTATGATGGTCAGCCCCAGCATTTT.

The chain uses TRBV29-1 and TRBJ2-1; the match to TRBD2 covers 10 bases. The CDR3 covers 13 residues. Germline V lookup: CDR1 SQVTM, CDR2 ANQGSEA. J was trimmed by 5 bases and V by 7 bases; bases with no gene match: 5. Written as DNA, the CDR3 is TGCAGCGGATCCGGGACTAGCGACAATGAGCAGTTCTTC. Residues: CSGSGTSDNEQFF.